A selection of T cell receptor beta chains follows, all from one sample in a study of blood T cell repertoires in COVID-19. Profiled with immunoSEQ multiplex PCR; TCRdb holds only in-frame clones, not every one. Of fewer than 350,000 clones listed, almost 90% are singletons. Sequencing input: PBMCs or T cells enriched from blood (not recorded which). The receptors were gathered from a woman younger than 30 with acute COVID-19. Both conserved end residues are part of each CDR3. The D gene is left open where the match is weak. Clone size, where shown, is once, few, many, or a class for clones that have expanded.

v_call	d_call	j_call	clone_size	cdr3_nt	cdr3_aa
TRBV3-1/TRBV3-2	.	TRBJ2-3	.	TGTGCCAGCAGCCGGACACCGAGCACAGATACGCAGTATTTT	CASSRTPSTDTQYF
TRBV10-1	.	TRBJ2-7	.	TGCGCCAGCAGTGACTCCGGGACACGGAAGACCTACGAGCAGTACTTC	CASSDSGTRKTYEQYF
TRBV27	.	TRBJ1-6	.	TGTGCCAGCAGTTCTTCAGGGTCATTCGGTTCACCCCTCCACTTT	CASSSSGSFGSPLHF
TRBV5-6	.	TRBJ1-1	once	TGTGCCAGCAGCTACAGGGTGAACACTGAAGCTTTCTTT	CASSYRVNTEAFF
TRBV6-5	TRBD2	TRBJ2-7	.	TGTGCCAGCAGTTTAGGGACTAGCGGGAGTTACGAGCAGTACTTC	CASSLGTSGSYEQYF
TRBV10-2	TRBD2	TRBJ2-3	.	TGCGCCAGCAGAACGGGACTAGCGGGAGTGGGAGATACGCAGTATTTT	CASRTGLAGVGDTQYF
TRBV9	TRBD2	TRBJ2-3	.	TGTGCCAGCAGCCCTACTAGCGGTCCCACAGATACGCAGTATTTT	CASSPTSGPTDTQYF
TRBV6-6	TRBD1	TRBJ2-1	.	TGTGCCAGCAGCCCCGGGACAGGTCTCTACAATGAGCAGTTCTTC	CASSPGTGLYNEQFF
TRBV15	.	TRBJ2-1	.	TGTGCCACCAGCAGAGGCGTCGTGGGAGGACCGTCAGGAGGTCATGAGCAGTTCTTC	CATSRGVVGGPSGGHEQFF
TRBV19	.	TRBJ2-2	.	TGTGCCAGTAGGTTAGCGGAGCCCACCGGGGAGCTGTTTTTT	CASRLAEPTGELFF
TRBV5-6	TRBD1	TRBJ1-1	.	TGTGCCAGCAGCTACGGGCAGGGGGCGGACACTGAAGCTTTCTTT	CASSYGQGADTEAFF
TRBV19	TRBD1	TRBJ2-2	.	TGTGCCAGTAGCCCTCAGGACAGGGGTTACACCGGGGAGCTGTTTTTT	CASSPQDRGYTGELFF
TRBV30	.	TRBJ2-3	.	TGTGCCTGGACAGGGGCGCTCACAGATACGCAGTATTTT	CAWTGALTDTQYF
TRBV19	.	TRBJ2-3	.	TGTGCCAGTAGTATCGCGGCTACTAGCACAGATACGCAGTATTTT	CASSIAATSTDTQYF
TRBV7-9	TRBD1	TRBJ1-1	.	TGTGCCAGCAGCGTCCCGGGACAGGGATCAGGCACTGAAGCTTTCTTT	CASSVPGQGSGTEAFF
TRBV10-2	.	TRBJ2-3	.	TGCGCCAGCAGTGAGTGGGAAGCGGTCAGCACAGATACGCAGTATTTT	CASSEWEAVSTDTQYF
TRBV30	.	TRBJ2-2	once	TGTGCCTACTCATCTACAGGTACCGGGGAGCTGTTTTTT	CAYSSTGTGELFF
TRBV7-2	.	TRBJ2-3	once	TGTGCCAGCAGCTCCGAACGACTAGTCCAACCCACAGATACGCAGTATTTT	CASSSERLVQPTDTQYF
TRBV7-9	.	TRBJ2-3	.	TGTGCCAGCAGCCCGCAGGACAGAAACACAGATACGCAGTATTTT	CASSPQDRNTDTQYF
TRBV6-1	.	TRBJ1-6	few	TGTGCCAGCAGTGACGGACGGGGGGGCGTGCCCCTCCACTTT	CASSDGRGGVPLHF
TRBV28	TRBD2	TRBJ2-5	once	TGTGCCAGCAGTTTACTAGCGGGAGTCGGGGAGACCCAGTACTTC	CASSLLAGVGETQYF